This entry lists 4 T cell receptor beta chains sequenced from one sample in a study of CD8 T cells in ankylosing spondylitis. Study-wide results and caveats: Blood from ankylosing spondylitis patients appeared to carry a characteristic roughly eight-variant TCR beta motif.

These receptors are not linked to any known antigen. TCRdb recomputed calls from the 5' RACE reads with MiXCR, one row per CDR3 protein. This sample has around 430,000 distinct CDR3 sequences, with 17% found just once. The sequencing input was blood, either unsorted or a sorted T cell fraction (not recorded which). These receptors came from a male donor with ankylosing spondylitis.

This clonotype was seen more than once but under ten times. The rearrangement joins TRBV5-1 to TRBJ2-3; the D gene is possibly TRBD1 (5 bases). Trimming left V 0 bases short and J 0 bases short, with 11 bases between. CDR3 length: 16 residues. Germline-derived CDR1 and CDR2 are SGHRS and YFSETQ. DNA for the CDR3: TGCGCCAGCAGCTTGGTAGCCAGGGAAAGCACAGATACGCAGTATTTT. Protein: CASSLVARESTDTQYF.

The chain employs TRBV2 and TRBJ2-1; D is undetermined. The V and J ends lost 4 bases and 6 bases respectively, with 13 bases between them. The length of the CDR3 is 14 residues. Germline V gene data show CDR1 as SNHLY and CDR2 as FYNNEI. CDR3 region: CASSVDRSSNEQFF. Here the CDR3 DNA reads TGTGCCAGCAGTGTGGATCGCTCCAGCAATGAGCAGTTCTTC.

This clonotype was detected only once. Just one base apart from a much larger clone, this may be a read error. This chain links TRBV7-3 with TRBJ2-1; 10 bases are shared with TRBD2. The CDR3 consists of 17 residues. CDR1 and CDR2 from the germline V gene are SGHTA and FQGTGA. Here the CDR3 reads CAISPTFTSGVQGQQFF. The CDR3 DNA sequence: TGTGCCATCAGCCCGACGTTTACTAGCGGGGTACAGGGTCAGCAGTTCTTC.

This clonotype turned up a few times. The chain couples TRBV10-3 to TRBJ2-6, with 9 bases aligning to TRBD2. The CDR3 runs to 17 residues. V trimming: 2 bases; J trimming: 0 bases; junction bases outside the gene matches: 2. The germline gives CDR1 ENHRY, CDR2 SYGVKD. Written as DNA, the CDR3 is TGTGCCATCAGTGAGGTAGCGGGGGCCTCTGGGGCCAACGTCCTGACTTTC. Protein: CAISEVAGASGANVLTF.